This paragraph reports one T cell receptor beta chain. The CDR3 extends over 17 amino acids. After removal of 1 base from V and 1 base from J, the junction contained 2 bases not matched to a gene. CDR1 and CDR2 from the germline V gene are SGHNT and YYREEE (reference sequence). These data come from a study of blood T cell repertoires in COVID-19. The assay was immunoSEQ multiplex PCR, and TCRdb's table has in-frame clones only and misses some. The sample shows roughly 200,000 clones, about 88% of them seen only once. This clonotype was sampled from a woman in her 40s with acute COVID-19. The sample comprised PBMCs or T cells enriched from blood (not recorded which). This rearrangement joins TRBV5-4 to TRBJ2-6; 10 nucleotides align to TRBD2. CDR3 in DNA: TGTGCCAGCAGCTTGCCTAGCGGGGGATCTGGGGCCAACGTCCTGACTTTC. It codes for CASSLPSGGSGANVLTF. Full variable domain (missing parts from reference TRBV5-4 and TRBJ2-6): ETGVTQSPTHLIKTRGQQVTLRCSSQSGHNTVSWYQQALGQGPQFIFQYYREEENGRGNFPPRFSGLQFPNYSSELNVNALELDDSALYLCASSLPSGGSGANVLTFGAGSRLTVL.